This T cell receptor beta chain was retrieved from a study of T cells in Graves' hyperthyroidism and ophthalmopathy. This CDR3 contains 12 residues. Germline lookup yields CDR1 LGHDT and CDR2 YNNKEL (reference sequence). The V and J ends lost 5 bases and 10 bases respectively, with 14 bases between them. Hyperthyroidism of Graves' type that showed no ophthalmopathy progression within 18 months was stable. Each diagnosis was grounded in clinical symptoms, serum thyroxine and TRAb, thyroid ultrasound, and orbital computed tomography. Amplification of TCR beta CDR3 regions used RNA as the template. Researchers ran a first-round RT-PCR on the TCR CDR3 using the HTBI primer set. In TCRdb, the multiplex PCR reads were re-called with MiXCR into one record per CDR3 protein. The sample records around 440,000 distinct CDR3 sequences, roughly 14% being singletons. This clonotype was detected ten times or more.

This rearrangement joins TRBV3-1 to TRBJ1-1, with D perhaps TRBD1 (5 bases). Sequencing input: blood. The clonotype comes from a young woman with Graves' hyperthyroidism. The CDR3 region is CASSNGGFGAFF. The CDR3 nucleotides are TGTGCCAGCAGCAACGGGGGATTTGGAGCTTTCTTT.